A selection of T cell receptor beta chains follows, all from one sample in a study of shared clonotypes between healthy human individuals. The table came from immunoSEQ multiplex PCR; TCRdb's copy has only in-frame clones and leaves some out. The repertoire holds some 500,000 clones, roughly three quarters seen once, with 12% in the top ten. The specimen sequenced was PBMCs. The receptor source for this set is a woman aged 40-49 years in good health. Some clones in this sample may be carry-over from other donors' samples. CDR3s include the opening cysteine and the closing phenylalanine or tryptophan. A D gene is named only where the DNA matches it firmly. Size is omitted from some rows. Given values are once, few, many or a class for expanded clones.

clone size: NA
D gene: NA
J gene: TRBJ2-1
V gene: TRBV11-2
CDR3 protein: CASSQGQAGEQFF
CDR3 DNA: TGTGCCAGCAGCCAGGGCCAAGCAGGTGAGCAGTTCTTC

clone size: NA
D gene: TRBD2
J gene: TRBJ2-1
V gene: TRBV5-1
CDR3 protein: CASSRGSRLNEQFF
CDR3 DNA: TGCGCCAGCAGCCGCGGGAGCCGCCTTAATGAGCAGTTCTTC

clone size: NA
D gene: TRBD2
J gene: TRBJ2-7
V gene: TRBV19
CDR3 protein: CASSRGLAGSYEQYF
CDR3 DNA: TGTGCCAGTAGCCGGGGACTAGCGGGATCCTACGAGCAGTACTTC

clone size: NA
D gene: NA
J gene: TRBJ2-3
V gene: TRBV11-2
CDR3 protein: CASSPWQRETDTQYF
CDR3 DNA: TGTGCCAGCAGCCCCTGGCAGCGAGAAACAGATACGCAGTATTTT

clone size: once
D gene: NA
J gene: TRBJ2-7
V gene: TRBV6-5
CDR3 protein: CARRARHTYEQYF
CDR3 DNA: TGTGCCCGCCGGGCCAGGCACACCTACGAGCAGTACTTC

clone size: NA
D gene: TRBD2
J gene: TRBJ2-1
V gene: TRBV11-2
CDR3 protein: CASSFGLAAFPYSYNEQFF
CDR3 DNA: TGTGCCAGCAGCTTTGGACTAGCGGCATTCCCTTACTCCTACAATGAGCAGTTCTTC

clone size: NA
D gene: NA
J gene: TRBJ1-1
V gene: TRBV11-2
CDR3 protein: CASSSLGEAFF
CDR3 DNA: TGTGCCAGCAGCTCCCTTGGCGAAGCTTTCTTT

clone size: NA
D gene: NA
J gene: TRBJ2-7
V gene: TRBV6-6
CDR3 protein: CARVPTGHEQYF
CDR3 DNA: TGTGCCAGGGTCCCAACAGGGCACGAGCAGTACTTC

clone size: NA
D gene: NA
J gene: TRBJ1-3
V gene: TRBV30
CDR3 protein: CAWSSVEIGNTIYF
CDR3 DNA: TGTGCCTGGAGTTCCGTTGAAATAGGAAACACCATATATTTT

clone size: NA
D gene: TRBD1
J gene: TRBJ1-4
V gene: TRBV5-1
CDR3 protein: CASSLGDRGPHEKLFF
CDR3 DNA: TGCGCCAGCAGCTTGGGTGACAGGGGTCCCCATGAAAAACTGTTTTTT

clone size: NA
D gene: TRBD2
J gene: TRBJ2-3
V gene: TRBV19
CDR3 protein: CASKKRESDTQYF
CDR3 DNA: TGTGCCAGTAAAAAGCGGGAGTCAGATACGCAGTATTTT

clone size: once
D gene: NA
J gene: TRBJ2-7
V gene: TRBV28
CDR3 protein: CASSLRGYEQYF
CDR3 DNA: TGTGCCAGCAGTCTTAGAGGGTACGAGCAGTACTTC

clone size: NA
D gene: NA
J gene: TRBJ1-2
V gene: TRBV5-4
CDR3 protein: CASSPKGSPGYGYTF
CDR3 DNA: TGTGCCAGCAGCCCGAAGGGTAGTCCCGGGTATGGCTACACCTTC

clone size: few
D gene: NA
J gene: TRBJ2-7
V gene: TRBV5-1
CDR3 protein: CASSLDQGIKQYF
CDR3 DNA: TGCGCCAGCAGCTTGGATCAGGGGATCAAGCAGTACTTC

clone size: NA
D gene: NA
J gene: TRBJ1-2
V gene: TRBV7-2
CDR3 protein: CASSPDGAGTILGYTF
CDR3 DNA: TGTGCCAGCAGCCCGGACGGAGCCGGGACAATCTTAGGCTACACCTTC

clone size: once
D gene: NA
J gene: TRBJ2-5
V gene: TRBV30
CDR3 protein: CAWSGMGETQYF
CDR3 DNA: TGTGCCTGGAGTGGGATGGGAGAGACCCAGTACTTC

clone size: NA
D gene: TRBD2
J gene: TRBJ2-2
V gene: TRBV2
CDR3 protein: CASRPTSGTNTGELFF
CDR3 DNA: TGTGCCAGCAGACCGACTAGCGGGACTAACACCGGGGAGCTGTTTTTT

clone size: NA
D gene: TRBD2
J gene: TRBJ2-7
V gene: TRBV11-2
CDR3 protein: CASSLMTAGVIEQYF
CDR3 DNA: TGTGCCAGCAGCCTAATGACAGCGGGAGTAATCGAGCAGTACTTC

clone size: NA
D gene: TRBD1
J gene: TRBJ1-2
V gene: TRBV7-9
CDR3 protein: CASSSNTDRGDGYTF
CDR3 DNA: TGTGCCAGCAGCTCAAACACTGACAGGGGGGATGGCTACACCTTC

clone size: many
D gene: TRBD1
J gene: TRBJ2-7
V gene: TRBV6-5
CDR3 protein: CASSSWDSYEQYF
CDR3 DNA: TGTGCCAGCAGCAGCTGGGACAGCTACGAGCAGTACTTC

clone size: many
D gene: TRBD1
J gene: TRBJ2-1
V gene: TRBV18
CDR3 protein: CASSVGQDASYNEQFF
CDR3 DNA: TGTGCCAGCTCAGTGGGACAGGACGCATCCTACAATGAGCAGTTCTTC

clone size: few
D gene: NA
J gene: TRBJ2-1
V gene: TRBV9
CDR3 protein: CASSVEWVNEQFF
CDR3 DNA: TGTGCCAGCAGCGTAGAGTGGGTCAATGAGCAGTTCTTC

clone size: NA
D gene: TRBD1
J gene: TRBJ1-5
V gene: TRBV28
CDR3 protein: CASSPQGENQPQHF
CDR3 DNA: TGTGCCAGCAGCCCACAGGGGGAAAATCAGCCCCAGCATTTT

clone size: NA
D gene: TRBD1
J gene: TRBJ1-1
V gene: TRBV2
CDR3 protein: CASRTGGLSAFF
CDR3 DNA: TGTGCCAGTAGGACAGGGGGATTGTCGGCTTTCTTT

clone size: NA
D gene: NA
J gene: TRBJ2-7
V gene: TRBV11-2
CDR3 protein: CASSFSGQRPSYEQYF
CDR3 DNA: TGTGCCAGCAGCTTTAGCGGCCAGCGGCCCTCCTACGAGCAGTACTTC

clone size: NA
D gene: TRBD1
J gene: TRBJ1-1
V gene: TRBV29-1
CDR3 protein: CSVESTGDTEAFF
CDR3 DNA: TGCAGCGTTGAATCAACAGGGGACACTGAAGCTTTCTTT

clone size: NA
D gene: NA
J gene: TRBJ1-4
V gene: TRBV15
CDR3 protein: CATSRDLMRGLPDPEKLFF
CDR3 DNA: TGTGCCACCAGCAGAGATTTAATGCGGGGCCTTCCCGATCCGGAAAAACTGTTTTTT

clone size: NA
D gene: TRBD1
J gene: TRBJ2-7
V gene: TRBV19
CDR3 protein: CASSPRDRSSYEQYF
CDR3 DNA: TGTGCCAGTAGTCCCCGGGACAGGTCCTCCTACGAGCAGTACTTC

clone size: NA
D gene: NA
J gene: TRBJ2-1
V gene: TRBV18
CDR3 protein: CASSPMSREQFF
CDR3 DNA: TGTGCCAGCTCACCCATGAGCAGGGAGCAGTTCTTC

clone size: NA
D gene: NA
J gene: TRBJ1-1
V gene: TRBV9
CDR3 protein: CASSQTMADEAFF
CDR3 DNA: TGTGCCAGCAGTCAAACCATGGCGGATGAAGCTTTCTTT

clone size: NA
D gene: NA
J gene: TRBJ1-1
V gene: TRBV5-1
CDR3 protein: CASSLGLGVNTEAFF
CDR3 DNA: TGCGCCAGCAGCTTGGGCTTGGGGGTGAACACTGAAGCTTTCTTT

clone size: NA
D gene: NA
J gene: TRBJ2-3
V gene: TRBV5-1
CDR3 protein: CASSLEGMASTDTQYF
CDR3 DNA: TGCGCCAGCAGCTTGGAGGGGATGGCTAGCACAGATACGCAGTATTTT

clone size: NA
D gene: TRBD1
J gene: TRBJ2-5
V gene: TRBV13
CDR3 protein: CASSSNPGRGYQETQYF
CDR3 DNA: TGTGCCAGCAGCTCCAACCCGGGCAGGGGGTACCAAGAGACCCAGTACTTC

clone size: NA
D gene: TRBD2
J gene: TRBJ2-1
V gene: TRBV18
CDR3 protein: CASSPRFGGESTYNEQFF
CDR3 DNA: TGTGCCAGCTCACCAAGGTTCGGGGGGGAGTCGACCTACAATGAGCAGTTCTTC

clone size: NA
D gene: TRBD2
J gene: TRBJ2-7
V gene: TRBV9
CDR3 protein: CASSASGLAGAYEQYF
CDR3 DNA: TGTGCCAGCAGCGCTAGTGGGCTAGCGGGAGCCTACGAGCAGTACTTC

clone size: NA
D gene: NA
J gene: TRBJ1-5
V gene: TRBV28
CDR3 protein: CASSSPAGGQPQHF
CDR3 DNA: TGTGCCAGCAGTTCACCAGCGGGAGGGCAGCCCCAGCATTTT

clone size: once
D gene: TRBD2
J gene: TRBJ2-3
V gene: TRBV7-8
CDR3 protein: CASSSGGSGTDTQYF
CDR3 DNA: TGTGCCAGCAGCTCGGGAGGGAGCGGGACAGATACGCAGTATTTT

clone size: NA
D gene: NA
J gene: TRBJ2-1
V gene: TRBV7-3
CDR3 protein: CASSPDPTVEQFF
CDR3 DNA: TGTGCCAGCAGCCCAGACCCTACCGTTGAGCAGTTCTTC

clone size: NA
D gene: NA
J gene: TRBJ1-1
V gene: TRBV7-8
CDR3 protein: CASSLVQNTEAFF
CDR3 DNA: TGTGCCAGCAGCTTAGTCCAGAACACTGAAGCTTTCTTT

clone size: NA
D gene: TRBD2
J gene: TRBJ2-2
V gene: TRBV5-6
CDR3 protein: CASSPTSGRSPVDTGELFF
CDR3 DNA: TGTGCCAGCAGCCCCACTAGCGGGAGATCCCCCGTTGACACCGGGGAGCTGTTTTTT

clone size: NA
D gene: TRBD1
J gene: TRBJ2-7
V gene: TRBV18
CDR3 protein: CASSEGAREQYF
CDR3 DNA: TGTGCCAGCTCAGAGGGGGCGCGAGAGCAGTACTTC

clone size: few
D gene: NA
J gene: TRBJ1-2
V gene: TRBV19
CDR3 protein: CASSMRQLYGYTF
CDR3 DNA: TGTGCCAGTAGTATGCGACAGCTCTATGGCTACACCTTC

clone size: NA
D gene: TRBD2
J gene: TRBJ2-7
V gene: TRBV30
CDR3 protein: CAWAAGGAYEQYF
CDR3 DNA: TGTGCCTGGGCAGCGGGAGGGGCCTACGAGCAGTACTTC

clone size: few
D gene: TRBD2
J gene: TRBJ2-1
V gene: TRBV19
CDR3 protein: CASSTPLAGRSYNEQFF
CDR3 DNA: TGTGCCAGTAGTACCCCCTTAGCGGGACGCTCCTACAATGAGCAGTTCTTC

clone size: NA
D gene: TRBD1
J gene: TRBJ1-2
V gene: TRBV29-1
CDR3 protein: CSVEKGQGNYGYTF
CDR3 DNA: TGCAGCGTTGAAAAAGGACAGGGGAACTATGGCTACACCTTC

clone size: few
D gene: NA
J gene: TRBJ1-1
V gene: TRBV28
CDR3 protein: CASSTVRAEAFF
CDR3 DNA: TGTGCCAGCAGTACGGTCCGAGCTGAAGCTTTCTTT

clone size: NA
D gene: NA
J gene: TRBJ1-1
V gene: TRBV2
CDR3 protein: CASSLYGRDTEAFF
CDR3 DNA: TGTGCCAGCAGTTTATATGGGAGGGACACTGAAGCTTTCTTT

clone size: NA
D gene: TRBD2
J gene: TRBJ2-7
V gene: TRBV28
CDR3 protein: CASSREGLARQGDEQYF
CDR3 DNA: TGTGCCAGCAGCCGAGAAGGACTAGCGAGACAAGGAGACGAGCAGTACTTC

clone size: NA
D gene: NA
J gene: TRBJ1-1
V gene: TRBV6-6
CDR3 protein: CASSYGALTEAFF
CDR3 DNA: TGTGCCAGCAGTTACGGGGCCCTCACTGAAGCTTTCTTT

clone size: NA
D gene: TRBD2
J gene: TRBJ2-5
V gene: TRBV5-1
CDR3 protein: CASSLGLARGGETQYF
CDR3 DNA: TGCGCCAGCAGCTTGGGTTTAGCTCGGGGGGGAGAGACCCAGTACTTC

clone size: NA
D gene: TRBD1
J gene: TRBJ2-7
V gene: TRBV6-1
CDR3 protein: CASISTQGAGEQYF
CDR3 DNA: TGTGCCAGCATCAGCACCCAGGGGGCTGGCGAGCAGTACTTC

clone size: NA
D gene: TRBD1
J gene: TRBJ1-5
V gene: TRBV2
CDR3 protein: CASSRTGSLYQPQHF
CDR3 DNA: TGTGCCAGCAGTCGGACAGGGAGTCTATACCAGCCCCAGCATTTT